This entry concerns a single T cell receptor (beta chain). Sequencing used immunoSEQ multiplex PCR; TCRdb keeps in-frame clones, though not all of them. The data show 280,000 or so clones, roughly 87% seen once. Trimming removed 4 bases from V and 4 bases from J; junction bases left unmatched: 11. Germline CDR1 reads SGHVS; CDR2 reads FNYEAQ. The CDR3 has 16 residues. This entry belongs to a study of blood T cell repertoires in COVID-19. The sample was PBMCs or T cells enriched from blood (not recorded which). The rearrangement joins TRBV7-6 to TRBJ2-5; 8 bases line up with TRBD2. The TCR comes from a woman in her thirties or forties who had recovered from COVID-19. This CDR3 reads CASSWGGLVSAETQYF. The CDR3 DNA sequence: TGTGCCAGCAGCTGGGGGGGACTAGTTTCCGCAGAGACCCAGTACTTC. Using reference TRBV7-6 and TRBJ2-5 for the parts outside the CDR3, the full variable domain is GAGVSQSPRYKVTKRGQDVALRCDPISGHVSLYWYRQALGQGPEFLTYFNYEAQQDKSGLPNDRFSAERPEGSISTLTIQRTEQRDSAMYRCASSWGGLVSAETQYFGPGTRLLVL.